The 22 T cell receptor beta chains reported below all come from one sample, sequenced in a study of blood T cell repertoires in COVID-19. Using immunoSEQ multiplex PCR, the repertoire was profiled, and TCRdb retains in-frame clones only, with some absent. Of 200,000 or so clones listed, roughly 80% were seen once; the top ten hold approximately 15%. The sequenced sample consisted of peripheral blood. The origin of the receptors is a man between 60 and 75 years old with active or convalescent COVID-19.

This sequence joins TRBV5-4 and TRBJ1-1, with 7 nucleotides matching TRBD1. The CDR3 consists of 15 residues. Germline V gives CDR1 SGHNT, CDR2 YYREEE (reference sequence). Trimming at V came to 0 bases and at J to 1 base, leaving 3 bases not matched to a gene. The CDR3 DNA follows: TGTGCCAGCAGCTTGGGTGAGGGGGCGAACACTGAAGCTTTCTTT. It translates to CASSLGEGANTEAFF.

This rearrangement joins TRBV6-5 to TRBJ1-5; 8 bases agree with TRBD1. The V gene end was trimmed by 6 bases and the J gene end by 11 bases; junction bases not matched to a gene: 15. The length of the CDR3 is 15 residues. Germline loops: CDR1 MNHEY, CDR2 SVGAGI. The CDR3 loop reads CASSKRTGLWGAQHF. Here the CDR3 DNA reads TGTGCCAGCAGCAAGAGGACAGGGCTTTGGGGGGCCCAGCATTTT.

The V gene is TRBV10-3, the J gene TRBJ2-1; 9 bases are a match to TRBD2. V trimming: 4 bases; J trimming: 5 bases; junction bases outside the gene matches: 0. The CDR3 totals 13 residues. Germline V gives CDR1 ENHRY, CDR2 SYGVKD. The CDR3 coding sequence is TGTGCCATCAGTGGACTAGCGGACAATGAGCAGTTCTTC. This translates into CAISGLADNEQFF.

The V call is TRBV6-5, the J call TRBJ1-2; D unresolved. Germline V gene data show CDR1 as MNHEY and CDR2 as SVGAGI. V was shortened by 7 bases and J by 6 bases, with 18 bases between the two germline ends. This CDR3 spans 14 amino acids. This CDR3 reads CASTRRPSLDGYTF. The CDR3 DNA reads TGTGCCAGCACACGACGGCCGAGTCTAGATGGCTACACCTTC.

This clone was observed many times. Other DNA sequences within the sample encode an identical CDR3. The CDR3: CATSRSGSSYEQYF. The CDR3 DNA is TGTGCCACCAGCAGGAGCGGGAGCTCCTACGAGCAGTACTTC. The chain employs TRBV15 and TRBJ2-7; TRBD2 aligns across 8 bases. Germline assignment: CDR1 LNHNV and CDR2 YYDKDF (reference sequence). Germline trimming cut 3 bases from V and 0 bases from J; bases unmatched to any gene: 1. The CDR3 has 14 amino acids.

The V gene is TRBV4-1, the J gene TRBJ2-1; 11 positions agree with TRBD2. Germline loops: CDR1 MGHRA, CDR2 YSYEKL. CDR3 length: 15 residues. The V segment lost 3 bases and the J segment 4 bases; nucleotides outside the gene matches: 2. The CDR3 here is CASSQTSGIYNEQFF. In DNA, the CDR3 is TGCGCCAGCAGCCAGACTAGCGGGATTTACAATGAGCAGTTCTTC.

This chain uses TRBV5-1 with TRBJ1-2; D perhaps matches TRBD1 (6 bases). In germline, CDR1 is SGHRS, CDR2 YFSETQ. Between the trimmed V and J ends, which lost 0 bases and 5 bases, there was a span of 14 bases. The CDR3 totals 15 residues. The DNA for the CDR3 is TGCGCCAGCAGCTTGGTCGGGGACATTCGGTATGGCTACACCTTC. Amino acids: CASSLVGDIRYGYTF.

This rearrangement joins TRBV6-2 or TRBV6-3 to TRBJ2-1; D perhaps matches TRBD2 (5 bases). CDR1 is MNHEY and CDR2 is SVGEGT in the germline V gene. The CDR3 is 11 amino acids. V gave up 2 bases and J gave up 13 bases, with 9 bases separating them. CDR3 residues: CASSYVTRQFF. The CDR3 DNA reads TGTGCCAGCAGTTACGTCACTAGACAGTTCTTC.

This chain links TRBV6-5 with TRBJ2-2; 8 nucleotides line up with TRBD1. The germline V gene encodes CDR1 MNHEY and CDR2 SVGAGI. The junction had 0 bases not matched to a gene; V was cut back by 0 bases and J by 0 bases. This CDR3 has 16 residues. CDR3 sequence: CASSYSTGANTGELFF. The CDR3 coding sequence is TGTGCCAGCAGTTACTCGACAGGGGCGAACACCGGGGAGCTGTTTTTT.

The chain uses TRBV4-3 and TRBJ1-5; D gene ambiguous. The CDR3 has 13 amino acids. The V and J ends lost 0 bases and 7 bases respectively, with 7 bases between them. The V gene's germline CDR1 is LGHNA and CDR2 YSLEER. The CDR3 coding sequence is TGCGCCAGCAGCCAAGAACCGGGACAGCCCCAGCATTTT. Protein sequence: CASSQEPGQPQHF.

V gene TRBV9 combines with J gene TRBJ1-2; TRBD1 matches at 10 bases. V gave up 0 bases and J gave up 4 bases; unmatched junction bases: 6. This CDR3 has 16 amino acids. Germline V gene lookup returns CDR1 SGDLS and CDR2 YYNGEE. The CDR3 is CASSVEGQGLSYGYTF. CDR3 nucleotides: TGTGCCAGCAGCGTAGAGGGACAGGGGTTATCCTATGGCTACACCTTC.

A single count supports this clone. The V and J genes are TRBV29-1 and TRBJ1-2; D is uncertain. Germline values: CDR1 SQVTM, CDR2 ANQGSEA. The CDR3 extends over 13 amino acids. Trimming shortened V by 0 bases and J by 3 bases, and 8 bases separated the two germline ends. The CDR3 sequence is CSVEDRRHYGYTF. The CDR3 nucleotides are TGCAGCGTTGAAGATCGGAGACACTATGGCTACACCTTC.

The J gene is TRBJ2-1, the V gene TRBV5-1; a possible D gene is TRBD2 (6 bases). The V end was cut by 1 base, the J end by 6 bases, with 11 bases between. CDR3 length equals 14 residues. CDR1 and CDR2 from the germline V gene are SGHRS and YFSETQ. CDR3 bases: TGCGCCAGCAGCTTGATGGGGAGGACCAATGAGCAGTTCTTC. Translated, it gives CASSLMGRTNEQFF.

This clone was detected a few times. The chain employs TRBV12-3 or TRBV12-4 and TRBJ1-1, with 7 bases aligning to TRBD1. The V gene end was trimmed by 6 bases and the J gene end by 10 bases; junction bases not matched to a gene: 8. This CDR3 is built from 12 residues. For the CDR3, the DNA is TGTGCCAGCAGGATATCAACAGGGGCAGCTTTCTTT. Its protein product is CASRISTGAAFF.

This chain joins TRBV9 and TRBJ1-2; 12 bases align to TRBD1. The ends lost 3 bases at V and 4 bases at J; junction bases unmatched: 4. CDR3 size: 15 residues. Per germline, CDR1 SGDLS and CDR2 YYNGEE. CDR3 sequence reads: CASSAGGQGAYGYTF. In nucleotides, the CDR3 is TGTGCCAGCAGCGCGGGGGGACAGGGGGCCTATGGCTACACCTTC.

The V gene is TRBV7-3, the J gene TRBJ2-1; 10 bases are a match to TRBD2. The V segment lost 5 bases and the J segment 4 bases; nucleotides outside the gene matches: 2. Germline V lookup: CDR1 SGHTA, CDR2 FQGTGA. The CDR3 sequence is 14 residues long. CDR3 sequence (DNA): TGTGCCAGCAGCCTAGCGGGAGTTTACAATGAGCAGTTCTTC. Protein sequence: CASSLAGVYNEQFF.

The V gene is TRBV19, the J gene TRBJ1-6; tentative D call: TRBD1 (6 bases). The CDR3 runs 14 residues. Germline V gene lookup returns CDR1 LNHDA and CDR2 SQIVND (reference sequence). Deletions cut 3 bases from V and 5 bases from J, with 8 bases between. The CDR3 region has the DNA TGTGCCAGTAGTATCACAGGGAATAATTCACCCCTCCACTTT. It is translated as CASSITGNNSPLHF.

The J gene is TRBJ2-1, the V gene TRBV18; maybe TRBD1 (6 bases). The CDR3 covers 16 residues. Germline lookup yields CDR1 KGHSH and CDR2 LQKENI. The germline V and J ends were trimmed by 1 base and 4 bases, with 14 bases remaining between them. The CDR3 DNA follows: TGTGCCAGCTCACCACGGGTGGGGGCGGCTTACAATGAGCAGTTCTTC. Amino acids: CASSPRVGAAYNEQFF.

The V call is TRBV19, the J call TRBJ1-3, with a tentative D call TRBD1 (6 bases). Germline lookup yields CDR1 LNHDA and CDR2 SQIVND (reference sequence). V dropped 8 bases and J dropped 4 bases, with 21 bases sitting between them. The CDR3 extends over 16 amino acids. The CDR3 sequence: CASQVGVTGSGNTIYF. CDR3 coding DNA: TGTGCCAGTCAAGTCGGGGTTACAGGGTCCGGAAACACCATATATTTT.

The chain employs TRBV20-1 and TRBJ2-3; D gene ambiguous. Trimming pared 3 bases from V and 0 bases from J, leaving 10 bases between. Germline assignment: CDR1 DFQATT and CDR2 SNEGSKA (reference sequence). The CDR3 consists of 14 residues. The CDR3 DNA is TGCAGTGCTAGTGGCGCGAGTAGCACAGATACGCAGTATTTT. It yields the protein CSASGASSTDTQYF.

The chain links TRBV6-1 to TRBJ2-7; D perhaps matches TRBD2 (6 bases). V was clipped by 2 bases and J by 1 base, with 12 bases between them. Germline-derived CDR1 and CDR2 are MNHNS and SASEGT. The CDR3 is 15 amino acids. The DNA for the CDR3 is TGTGCCAGCAGTGAATGGGTGGGGGGATCCTACGAGCAGTACTTC. It translates to CASSEWVGGSYEQYF.

The chain couples TRBV2 to TRBJ2-7, with TRBD2 matching 8 bases. Germline CDR1 reads SNHLY; CDR2 reads FYNNEI. Unmatched junction bases numbered 6, after V lost 2 bases and J lost 3 bases. The CDR3 spans 15 residues. The CDR3 protein is CASSEIGGRFYEQYF. CDR3 nucleotides: TGTGCCAGCAGTGAAATTGGCGGGAGGTTCTACGAGCAGTACTTC.